This T cell receptor (beta chain) was identified in a study of T cell responses to AZD1222 COVID-19 vaccine. The study, taken as a whole, reports: Without day 14 samples, only post-peak T cell repertoires were studied. Females made up more of the donors, who were largely white British, and clonal diversity may have come out too low. AZD1222 recipients seropositive at baseline numbered only 6 or 7.

Remarks on this clone: The antigen is undetermined.

The V gene's germline CDR1 is LNHNV and CDR2 YYDKDF (reference sequence). The CDR3 has 17 amino acids. V shed 0 bases and J shed 6 bases, with 18 bases lying between them. Clones were sequenced by immunoSEQ multiplex PCR, and TCRdb holds only the in-frame ones, with some missing. In the table there are approximately 110,000 clones, about 90% of which are singletons. Specimen: peripheral blood, collected on day 0 of AZD1222 vaccination. This TCR was recovered from an adult in good health. This chain connects TRBV15 to TRBJ2-1; D possibly corresponds to TRBD2 (5 bases). CDR3 sequence: CATSRDMLVSGSNEQFF. Here the CDR3 DNA reads TGTGCCACCAGCAGAGATATGTTGGTCTCGGGGTCCAATGAGCAGTTCTTC.